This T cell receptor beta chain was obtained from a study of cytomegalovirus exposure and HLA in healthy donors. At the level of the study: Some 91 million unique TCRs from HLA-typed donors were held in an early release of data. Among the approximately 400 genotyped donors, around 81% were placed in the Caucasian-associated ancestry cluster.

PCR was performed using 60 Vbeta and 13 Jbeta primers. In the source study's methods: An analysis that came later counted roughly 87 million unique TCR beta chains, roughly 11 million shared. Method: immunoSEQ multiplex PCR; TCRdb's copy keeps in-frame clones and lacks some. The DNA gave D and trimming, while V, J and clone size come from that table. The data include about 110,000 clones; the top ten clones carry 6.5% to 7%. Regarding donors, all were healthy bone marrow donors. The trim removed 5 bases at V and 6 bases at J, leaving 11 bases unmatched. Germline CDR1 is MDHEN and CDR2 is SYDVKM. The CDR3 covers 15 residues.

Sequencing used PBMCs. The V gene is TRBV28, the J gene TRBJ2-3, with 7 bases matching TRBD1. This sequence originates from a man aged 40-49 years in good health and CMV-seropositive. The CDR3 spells CASSKTTGTSDTQYF. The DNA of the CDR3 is TGTGCCAGCAGTAAAACGACAGGGACGTCGGATACGCAGTATTTT.